A selection of T cell receptor beta chains follows, all from one sample in a study of cytomegalovirus exposure and HLA in healthy donors. Sequencing was performed with immunoSEQ multiplex PCR; in TCRdb, only in-frame clones are kept and a portion is missing. The top ten hold 2% to 2.5% of the sample, which has about 110,000 clones, 81% seen once. The material sequenced was PBMCs. All receptors derive from a man aged 25-45 years in good health and CMV-seronegative. The conserved cysteine and the conserved F or W are not part of the CDR3 here. A D gene is named only where the DNA matches it firmly. Not all rows give a size; the values are once, few, many and, for expanded clones, a class.

v_gene	j_gene	abundance	d_gene	CDR3aa
TRBV29-1	TRBJ2-5	NA	NA	SVGDWETQY
TRBV6-1	TRBJ2-5	NA	NA	ASSETLEVRETQY
TRBV19	TRBJ1-6	NA	NA	ASSIGNSPLH
TRBV11-2	TRBJ1-2	once	NA	ASSLAQGAFYGYT
TRBV11-2	TRBJ1-2	NA	NA	ASSFGGAYGYT
TRBV7-2	TRBJ2-7	NA	TRBD2	ASSFYLSGGNYEQY
TRBV2	TRBJ1-1	NA	NA	ASSPRTGVNTEAF
TRBV19	TRBJ2-2	once	NA	ASSIVSGVRAGELF
TRBV11-2	TRBJ2-7	NA	TRBD1	ASSSPGQSYEQY
TRBV19	TRBJ1-1	NA	NA	ASRYGGHTEAF
TRBV7-9	TRBJ1-2	NA	NA	ASSPRGDPYT
TRBV6-4	TRBJ1-1	NA	TRBD1	ASSDSTGPGEAF
TRBV28	TRBJ2-5	once	NA	ASSLERGTQY
TRBV7-9	TRBJ2-3	NA	TRBD1	ASSLGDRVTDTQY
TRBV21-1	TRBJ1-2	once	NA	ASSKVEKGDGYT
TRBV2	TRBJ1-2	NA	TRBD1	ASSEEGQGSRYT
TRBV7-8	TRBJ2-1	NA	TRBD2	ASSLALSGGAHEQF
TRBV30	TRBJ2-2	NA	NA	AWSVPEAGELF
TRBV14	TRBJ1-5	NA	TRBD1	ASSRTGDQPQH
TRBV13	TRBJ1-3	NA	TRBD1	ASLQGDPGNTIY
TRBV25-1	TRBJ2-5	NA	NA	ASSPGVALHGETQY
TRBV9	TRBJ1-5	once	NA	ASSPAQH
TRBV2	TRBJ1-2	NA	NA	AGSEGGSYGYT
TRBV29-1	TRBJ2-3	NA	NA	SVEHKPGLRTDTQY